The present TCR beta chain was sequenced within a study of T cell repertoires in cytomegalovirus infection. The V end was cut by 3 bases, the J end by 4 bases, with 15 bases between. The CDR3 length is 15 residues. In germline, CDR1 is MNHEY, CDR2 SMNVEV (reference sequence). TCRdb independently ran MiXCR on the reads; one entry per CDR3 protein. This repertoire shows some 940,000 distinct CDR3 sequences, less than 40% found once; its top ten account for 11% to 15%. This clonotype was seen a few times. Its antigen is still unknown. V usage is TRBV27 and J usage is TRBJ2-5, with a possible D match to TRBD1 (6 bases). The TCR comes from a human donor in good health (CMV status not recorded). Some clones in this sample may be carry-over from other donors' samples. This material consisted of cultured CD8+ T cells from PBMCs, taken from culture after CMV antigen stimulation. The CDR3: CASSFYQGWGETQYF. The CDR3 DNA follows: TGTGCCAGCAGTTTCTATCAGGGGTGGGGAGAGACCCAGTACTTC.